The 32 T cell receptor beta chains given below trace back to one sample, sequenced in a study of TIL therapy for anti-PD-1-resistant metastatic lung cancer. This was the immunoSEQ v3 assay. Sequenced by immunoSEQ multiplex PCR; TCRdb stores in-frame clones only, minus some. The sample holds about 50,000 clones, around 85% seen once. Time point in this sample: pre-treatment sample, taken before nivolumab and TIL therapy. The sample was blood, taken at baseline. These receptors originate from a person aged 25 to 85 with non-small cell lung cancer.

V usage is TRBV5-6 and J usage is TRBJ1-5; the D gene is possibly TRBD1 (5 bases). Trimming shortened V by 3 bases and J by 4 bases, and 20 bases separated the two germline ends. CDR3 length: 17 residues. Per germline, CDR1 SGHDT and CDR2 YYEEEE. CDR3 in DNA: TGTGCCAGCAGCTCCTACAGGTACGATAAACATAATCAGCCCCAGCATTTT. Amino acid sequence: CASSSYRYDKHNQPQHF. Using reference TRBV5-6 and TRBJ1-5 for the parts outside the CDR3, the full variable domain is DAGVTQSPTHLIKTRGQQVTLRCSPKSGHDTVSWYQQALGQGPQFIFQYYEEEERQRGNFPDRFSGHQFPNYSSELNVNALLLGDSALYLCASSSYRYDKHNQPQHFGDGTRLSIL.

This clone was seen a handful of times. The V call is TRBV24-1, the J call TRBJ2-2; 9 nucleotides agree with TRBD1. V lost 8 bases to trimming and J lost 2 bases; unmatched junction nucleotides: 8. This CDR3 comprises 16 residues. Looked up from germline, CDR1 is KGHDR and CDR2 is SFDVKD. The CDR3 sequence is CATTETGGPNTGELFF. The DNA for the CDR3 is TGTGCCACCACCGAAACAGGGGGCCCTAACACCGGGGAGCTGTTTTTT.

The V gene is TRBV3-1 (or the pseudogene TRBV3-2), the J gene TRBJ2-5; maybe TRBD1 (6 bases). The ends were cut back, 5 bases at V and 4 bases at J, with 11 bases in the middle. This CDR3 contains 13 residues. The germline V gene has CDR1 LGHDT and CDR2 YNNKEL (reference sequence). The chain's CDR3 is CASSKTGTETQYF. The CDR3 DNA reads as TGTGCCAGCAGCAAAACAGGGACAGAGACCCAGTACTTC.

This chain joins TRBV28 and TRBJ2-7; perhaps TRBD1 as D (6 bases). In germline, CDR1 is MDHEN, CDR2 SYDVKM. V dropped 8 bases and J dropped 0 bases, with 11 bases sitting between them. This CDR3 is 13 amino acids long. The CDR3 region has the DNA TGTGCCAGCCAACAGGGCCTCTCCTACGAGCAGTACTTC. Translated: CASQQGLSYEQYF.

The V call is TRBV7-3, the J call TRBJ2-6; D not certain. In germline, CDR1 is SGHTA, CDR2 FQGTGA. V lost 7 bases and J lost 0, with 4 bases in between. The CDR3 length is 13 residues. The CDR3 DNA sequence: TGTGCCAGCACGGCCTCTGGGGCCAACGTCCTGACTTTC. This translates into CASTASGANVLTF.

The rearrangement uses TRBV11-2 and TRBJ2-3, with D maybe TRBD2 (5 bases). The germline V gene encodes CDR1 SGHAT and CDR2 FQNNGV. The CDR3 extends over 11 amino acids. V lost 5 bases, J lost 11 bases, and 11 bases lay in between. This CDR3 is CASSKSGMQYF. The CDR3 coding sequence is TGTGCCAGCAGCAAAAGCGGTATGCAGTATTTT.

The rearrangement links TRBV5-1 to TRBJ2-1; D may be TRBD1 (6 bases). Trimming cost V 4 bases and J 6 bases, with 23 bases left between them. This CDR3 comprises 17 residues. Germline assignment: CDR1 SGHRS and CDR2 YFSETQ. The CDR3: CASSPVAQGYGGNEQFF. CDR3 DNA: TGCGCCAGCAGCCCGGTTGCACAGGGCTATGGAGGCAATGAGCAGTTCTTC.

J is TRBJ2-5 and V is TRBV3-1 (or the pseudogene TRBV3-2); D ambiguous. The V gene's germline CDR1 is LGHDT and CDR2 YNNKEL (reference sequence). The CDR3 is 14 amino acids. Trimming shortened V by 0 bases and J by 4 bases, and 9 bases separated the two germline ends. This CDR3 reads CASSQDEALETQYF. Written as DNA, the CDR3 is TGTGCCAGCAGCCAAGATGAGGCACTAGAGACCCAGTACTTC.

The chain couples TRBV28 to TRBJ1-4; D call uncertain. With 3 bases removed from V and 0 bases from J, the gap between germline ends came to 5 bases. The CDR3 is made up of 14 amino acids. Germline CDR1 MDHEN, CDR2 SYDVKM. CDR3 DNA sequence: TGTGCCAGCAGTTTTATAGCAACTAATGAAAAACTGTTTTTT. Translated: CASSFIATNEKLFF. The whole variable domain, filled in from reference TRBV28 and TRBJ1-4, reads DVKVTQSSRYLVKRTGEKVFLECVQDMDHENMFWYRQDPGLGLRLIYFSYDVKMKEKGDIPEGYSVSREKKERFSLILESASTNQTSMYLCASSFIATNEKLFFGSGTQLSVL.

The chain combines TRBV18 with TRBJ2-6; D is undetermined. The CDR3 consists of 17 residues. Trimming removed 3 bases from V and 0 bases from J, with 12 bases in between. Germline CDR1 and CDR2: KGHSH and LQKENI. For the CDR3, the DNA is TGTGCCAGCTCACCGAAAGTCTCGAGCTCTGGGGCCAACGTCCTGACTTTC. Its translation is CASSPKVSSSGANVLTF.

This clone was seen only a few times. The gene calls are TRBV5-1 and TRBJ1-2; 7 positions agree with TRBD1. Germline V gives CDR1 SGHRS, CDR2 YFSETQ. The V and J ends lost 4 bases and 0 bases, in that order; junction bases with no gene match: 12. The CDR3 consists of 17 residues. The CDR3 nucleotides are TGCGCCAGCAGCACAGGACAGGCAGCAGAGCCTAACTATGGCTACACCTTC. Its protein product is CASSTGQAAEPNYGYTF.

This clone was detected once. V usage is TRBV7-3 and J usage is TRBJ2-3, with TRBD2 matching 7 bases. V was pared by 3 bases and J by 0 bases, with 6 bases of the junction left unmatched. This CDR3 has 16 amino acids. The germline V gene encodes CDR1 SGHTA and CDR2 FQGTGA. CDR3 sequence: CASSFVGRTSTDTQYF. In nucleotides, the CDR3 is TGTGCCAGCAGCTTCGTCGGGAGGACTAGCACAGATACGCAGTATTTT.

In this sample, this clone turned up once. For the CDR3, the DNA is TGCGCCAGCAGCCAAGTATCGTCTAACTATGGCTACACCTTC. It specifies CASSQVSSNYGYTF. The chain is built from TRBV4-3 and TRBJ1-2; D not resolved. The V and J ends lost 1 base and 0 bases respectively, with 6 bases between them. This CDR3 contains 14 residues. The V gene's germline CDR1 is LGHNA and CDR2 YSLEER.

The V gene is TRBV6-2 or TRBV6-3, the J gene TRBJ2-1; D is ambiguous. The V gene's germline CDR1 is MNHEY and CDR2 SVGEGT. The germline V and J ends were trimmed by 2 bases and 7 bases, with 21 bases remaining between them. The CDR3 loop spans 17 amino acids. CDR3 sequence reads: CASSYRFRIALGNEQFF. CDR3 sequence (DNA): TGTGCCAGCAGTTACCGGTTTAGGATTGCCCTTGGGAATGAGCAGTTCTTC.

This clone was observed a few times. The J gene is TRBJ2-5, the V gene TRBV3-1 (or the pseudogene TRBV3-2); D is tentatively TRBD1 or TRBD2 (5 bases each). There are 11 residues in the CDR3. V lost 11 bases, J lost 9 bases, and 16 bases lay in between. The germline gives CDR1 LGHDT, CDR2 YNNKEL (reference sequence). DNA for the CDR3: TGTGCCGCCGCCCTTGGGGACGCCCAGTACTTC. Its protein is CAAALGDAQYF.

The chain couples TRBV4-2 to TRBJ2-1; D call uncertain. Germline V lookup: CDR1 LGHNA, CDR2 YNFKEQ. The CDR3 runs to 13 residues. V was shortened by 1 base and J by 3 bases, with 4 bases between the two germline ends. The chain's CDR3 is CASSQGVYNEQFF. The CDR3 bases are TGTGCCAGCAGCCAAGGCGTCTACAATGAGCAGTTCTTC.

The chain carries TRBV24-1 and TRBJ2-3; D gene uncertain. CDR3 length: 11 residues. Germline V gene lookup returns CDR1 KGHDR and CDR2 SFDVKD. The germline V and J ends were trimmed by 9 bases and 6 bases, with 9 bases remaining between them. CDR3 nucleotide sequence: TGTGCCACCTCTCCGGGCGATACGCAGTATTTT. Translated: CATSPGDTQYF.

The gene calls are TRBV11-2 and TRBJ2-1, with D unresolved. The CDR3 totals 14 residues. The germline V and J ends were trimmed by 5 bases and 8 bases, with 16 bases remaining between them. Germline lookup yields CDR1 SGHAT and CDR2 FQNNGV. CDR3 bases: TGTGCCAGCAGCGCAGATTGGGGAAGCGATGAGCAGTTCTTC. It encodes CASSADWGSDEQFF. Using reference TRBV11-2 and TRBJ2-1 for the parts outside the CDR3, the full variable domain is EAGVAQSPRYKIIEKRQSVAFWCNPISGHATLYWYQQILGQGPKLLIQFQNNGVVDDSQLPKDRFSAERLKGVDSTLKIQPAKLEDSAVYLCASSADWGSDEQFFGPGTRLTVL.

This clone appeared a single time. The chain couples TRBV10-1 to TRBJ2-1; the D gene is possibly TRBD2 (6 bases). The CDR3 contains 21 residues. The germline V gene encodes CDR1 WNHNN and CDR2 SYGVQD (reference sequence). The ends were cut back, 1 base at V and 1 base at J, with 26 bases in the middle. Here the CDR3 reads CASSECGGSPLAKQSYNEQFF. The CDR3, as DNA: TGCGCCAGCAGTGAGTGTGGCGGTTCTCCCCTAGCGAAACAATCCTACAATGAGCAGTTCTTC.

J is TRBJ2-7 and V is TRBV4-3, with a weak D call TRBD2 (7 bases). The germline V gene encodes CDR1 LGHNA and CDR2 YSLEER. The length of the CDR3 is 15 residues. V was pared by 3 bases and J by 2 bases, with 14 bases between. The CDR3 spells CASSQQRDNTYEQYF. In nucleotides, the CDR3 is TGCGCCAGCAGCCAGCAGCGGGACAACACCTACGAGCAGTACTTC.

The V gene is TRBV2, the J gene TRBJ2-5; D uncertain. This CDR3 comprises 11 residues. The germline gives CDR1 SNHLY, CDR2 FYNNEI. The V gene lost 6 bases and the J gene lost 2 bases, with 4 bases spanning the gap. CDR3 DNA: TGTGCCAGCAGGCTACAAGAGACCCAGTACTTC. It encodes CASRLQETQYF. Together with reference TRBV2 and TRBJ2-5, the CDR3 gives the full variable domain: EPEVTQTPSHQVTQMGQEVILRCVPISNHLYFYWYRQILGQKVEFLVSFYNNEISEKSEIFDDQFSVERPDGSNFTLKIRSTKLEDSAMYFCASRLQETQYFGPGTRLLVL.

The genes are TRBV28 and TRBJ2-7, with TRBD1 matching 9 bases. Germline-derived CDR1 and CDR2 are MDHEN and SYDVKM. Unmatched junction bases numbered 12, after V lost 4 bases and J lost 5 bases. This CDR3 has 16 residues. In DNA form, the CDR3 reads TGTGCCAGCAGTTACCCCAGACAGGGGGATTGGGACGAGCAGTACTTC. This codes for CASSYPRQGDWDEQYF.

The chain carries TRBV7-8 and TRBJ2-7; D ambiguous. The germline V and J ends were trimmed by 4 bases and 2 bases, with 9 bases remaining between them. Germline V gene data show CDR1 as SGHVS and CDR2 as FQNEAQ. This CDR3 has 13 residues. The CDR3 loop is CASSSLPTYEQYF. CDR3 DNA: TGTGCCAGCAGCTCCCTGCCGACCTACGAGCAGTACTTC.

This rearrangement joins TRBV18 to TRBJ2-2; 9 bases match TRBD2. CDR3 size: 14 residues. J lost 4 bases, V lost 6 bases, and 3 bases had no gene match. Germline assignment: CDR1 KGHSH and CDR2 LQKENI. The CDR3 region has the DNA TGTGCCAGCTCTAGCGGGGGATTCACCGGGGAGCTGTTTTTT. Translating it yields CASSSGGFTGELFF.

The rearrangement uses TRBV7-8 and TRBJ2-1; 7 bases line up with TRBD2. Trimming removed 5 bases from V and 5 bases from J; junction bases left unmatched: 6. CDR3 length: 14 amino acids. In germline, CDR1 is SGHVS, CDR2 FQNEAQ. This chain's CDR3 is CASSPGLFHNEQFF. CDR3 coding DNA: TGTGCCAGCAGCCCGGGACTATTCCACAATGAGCAGTTCTTC.

The chain combines TRBV11-2 with TRBJ2-1, with 11 bases identical to TRBD2. There are 15 residues in the CDR3. Looked up from germline, CDR1 is SGHAT and CDR2 is FQNNGV. J gave up 9 bases and V 5 bases, and 9 bases lay outside the gene matches. The CDR3 is CASSLGTSGFREQFF. The CDR3 DNA reads as TGTGCCAGCAGCCTCGGGACTAGCGGTTTTCGTGAGCAGTTCTTC.

The rearrangement joins TRBV13 to TRBJ2-7, with D perhaps assigned TRBD1 or TRBD2 (5 bases each). This CDR3 contains 13 residues. CDR1 is PRHDT and CDR2 is FYEKMQ in the germline V gene (reference sequence). V was cut by 5 bases and J by 4 bases, with 12 bases left in between. CDR3 loop: CASSRVGAYEQYF. The CDR3 nucleotides are TGTGCCAGCAGCAGGGTCGGGGCGTACGAGCAGTACTTC.

V usage is TRBV7-9 and J usage is TRBJ1-2, with 8 bases lining up with TRBD1. The CDR3 loop spans 13 amino acids. J lost 3 bases, V lost 6 bases, and 3 bases had no gene match. CDR1 is SEHNR, CDR2 FQNEAQ, per germline (reference sequence). The CDR3 here is CASRGGQDYGYTF. The CDR3 DNA reads as TGTGCCAGCAGAGGGGGACAGGACTATGGCTACACCTTC.

The chain joins TRBV6-6 to TRBJ1-1; TRBD1 might be the D (5 bases). CDR1 and CDR2 from the germline V gene are MNHNY and SVGAGI (reference sequence). With 5 bases removed from V and 7 bases from J, the gap between germline ends came to 14 bases. The CDR3 totals 13 residues. The CDR3 DNA is TGTGCCAGCAGTCCCGGACGGGGGGGTGAAGCTTTCTTT. Protein: CASSPGRGGEAFF.

The chain employs TRBV18 and TRBJ2-7, with 14 positions matching TRBD2. Trimming at V came to 4 bases and at J to 4 bases, leaving 6 bases not matched to a gene. The CDR3 is 16 residues long. Germline V gene data show CDR1 as KGHSH and CDR2 as LQKENI. This CDR3 reads CASSRLAGGSGYEQYF. The CDR3 coding sequence is TGTGCCAGCTCACGACTAGCGGGAGGGTCGGGTTACGAGCAGTACTTC.

CDR3 bases: TGTGCCAGCAGCCGACAGGCCTATAGCAATCAGCCCCAGCATTTT. Protein product: CASSRQAYSNQPQHF. V and J are TRBV6-5 and TRBJ1-5; tentative D call: TRBD1 (6 bases). Deletions cut 6 bases from V and 0 bases from J, with 12 bases between. Looked up from germline, CDR1 is MNHEY and CDR2 is SVGAGI. CDR3 size: 15 residues.

This chain joins TRBV5-1 and TRBJ1-2; D not certain. V was trimmed by 2 bases and J by 4 bases, leaving 12 bases between them. Germline CDR1 reads SGHRS; CDR2 reads YFSETQ. The CDR3 is made up of 14 amino acids. The CDR3 loop reads CASSLGRDLYGYTF. The DNA of the CDR3 is TGCGCCAGCAGCTTAGGACGGGATCTCTATGGCTACACCTTC.